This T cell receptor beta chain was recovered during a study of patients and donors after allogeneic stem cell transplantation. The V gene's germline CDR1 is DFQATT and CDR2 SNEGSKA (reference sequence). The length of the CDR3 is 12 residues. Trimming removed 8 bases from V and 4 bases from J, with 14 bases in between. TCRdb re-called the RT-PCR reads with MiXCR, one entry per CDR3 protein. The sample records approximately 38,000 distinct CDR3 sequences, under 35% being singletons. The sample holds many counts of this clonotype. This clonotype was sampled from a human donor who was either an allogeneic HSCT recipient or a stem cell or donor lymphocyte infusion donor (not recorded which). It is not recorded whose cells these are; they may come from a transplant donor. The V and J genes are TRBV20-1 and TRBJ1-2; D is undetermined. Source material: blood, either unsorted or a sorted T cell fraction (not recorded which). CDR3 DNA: TGCAGTACCGTGCGTGGAGGCTATGGCTACACCTTC. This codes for CSTVRGGYGYTF.